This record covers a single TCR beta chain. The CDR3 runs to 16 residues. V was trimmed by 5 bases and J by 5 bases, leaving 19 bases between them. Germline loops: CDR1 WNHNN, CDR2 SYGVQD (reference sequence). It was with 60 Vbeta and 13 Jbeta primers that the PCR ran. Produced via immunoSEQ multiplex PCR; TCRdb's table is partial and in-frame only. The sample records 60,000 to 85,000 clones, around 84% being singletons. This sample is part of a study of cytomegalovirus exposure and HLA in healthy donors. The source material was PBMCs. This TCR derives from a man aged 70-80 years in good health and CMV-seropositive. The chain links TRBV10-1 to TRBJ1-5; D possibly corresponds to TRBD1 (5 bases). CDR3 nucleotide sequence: TGCGCCAGCAGTATTGGCCTGGGGCAGGTGGATCAGCCCCAGCATTTT. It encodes CASSIGLGQVDQPQHF.